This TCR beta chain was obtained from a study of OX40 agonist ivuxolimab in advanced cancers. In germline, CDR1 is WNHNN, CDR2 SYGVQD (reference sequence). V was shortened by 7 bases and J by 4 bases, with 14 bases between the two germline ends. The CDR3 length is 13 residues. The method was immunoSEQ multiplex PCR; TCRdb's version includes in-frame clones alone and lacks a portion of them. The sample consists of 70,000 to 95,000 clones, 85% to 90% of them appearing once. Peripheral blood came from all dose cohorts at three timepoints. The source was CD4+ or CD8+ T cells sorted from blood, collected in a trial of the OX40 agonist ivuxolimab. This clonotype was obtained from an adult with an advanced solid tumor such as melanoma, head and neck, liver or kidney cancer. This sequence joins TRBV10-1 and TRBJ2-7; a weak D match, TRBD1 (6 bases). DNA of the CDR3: TGCGCCAGCACACAGGGAATCCCGTACGAGCAGTACTTC. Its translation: CASTQGIPYEQYF.